This T cell receptor (beta chain) was documented in a study of PD-1 blockade in classical Hodgkin lymphoma. Worth noting for this clone: What it binds is unknown.

With 5 bases clipped from V and 2 bases from J, the junction kept 6 bases outside the gene matches. Germline loops: CDR1 SEHNR, CDR2 FQNEAQ (reference sequence). The CDR3 spans 14 residues. The study, taken as a whole, reports: CD4+ TCR diversity rose significantly by C4D1, and CD8+ TCR diversity did not. Exclusion covered patients beginning nivolumab under 1 year post-ASCT.

Only in-frame clones appear in the TCRdb table, and some are missing; sequencing was by immunoSEQ multiplex PCR. The table shows 10,000 to 15,000 clones, with more than 65% occurring only once. Autologous stem cell transplantation was followed by relapse in every patient, and brentuximab vedotin exposure varied. CD8+ T cells were isolated from thawed PBMCs by magnetic negative selection. Here the sequenced sample was CD8+ T cells from blood, taken at baseline. The sequence came from a human donor with classical Hodgkin lymphoma. The chain is built from TRBV7-9 and TRBJ2-7; TRBD1 matches at 7 bases. The CDR3 nucleotides are TGTGCCAGCAGCCCCCCGGGACAGACCTACGAGCAGTACTTC. Amino acid sequence: CASSPPGQTYEQYF.